The clone carrying this T cell receptor (beta chain) was counted a few times. Original handling: By means of reference gene primer amplification, nucleated cell counts were estimated. Sequencing used immunoSEQ multiplex PCR; TCRdb keeps in-frame clones, though not all of them. For V, J and clone size, that table is used; D and trimming come from the DNA. This table holds 200,000 to 250,000 clones, approximately 81% found once. This specimen belongs to a study of blood T cell repertoires in COVID-19. Whole-study context: Spain, Italy and the United States supplied samples that represented acute and convalescent COVID-19. PBMCs, B-cell-depleted T cells, or T cells were the source of the cDNA or gDNA that made up the material.

CDR1 and CDR2 (germline): SGHTA, FQGNSA. The ends were cut back, 2 bases at V and 5 bases at J, with 16 bases in the middle. This CDR3 region has 15 residues. The chain carries TRBV7-2 and TRBJ2-7; D perhaps matches TRBD1 (6 bases). The TCR originated in a woman of 80 years or more with active or convalescent COVID-19. The sequenced material came from peripheral blood. The CDR3 nucleotides read TGTGCCAGCAGCTTATGGGGGCTCAGGGCCAACGAGCAGTACTTC. Translating it yields CASSLWGLRANEQYF.